This is a list of T cell receptor beta chains from one sample in a study of T cell responses to AZD1222 COVID-19 vaccine. Produced via immunoSEQ multiplex PCR; TCRdb's table is partial and in-frame only. The sample lists 150,000 to 200,000 clones, around 90% occurring once. The sequencing used peripheral blood, collected 28 days after the second AZD1222 dose. The source of these receptors is an adult who received the AZD1222 COVID-19 vaccine. Both conserved end residues are part of each CDR3. The D gene is left open where the match is weak. Clone size is shown for a subset of rows, as once, few, many or a class of expanded clone.

>TRBV19|NA|TRBJ2-1|NA
CASSRVRGNTYNEQFF
TGTGCCAGTAGTCGCGTGAGGGGTAACACCTACAATGAGCAGTTCTTC
>TRBV12-3/TRBV12-4|NA|TRBJ1-1|NA
CASSLGPGTEAFF
TGTGCCAGCAGTTTAGGCCCAGGCACTGAAGCTTTCTTT
>TRBV27|NA|TRBJ1-5|NA
CASSFGNQPQHF
TGTGCCAGCAGTTTCGGCAATCAGCCCCAGCATTTT
>TRBV5-1|NA|TRBJ1-3|NA
CASSLDWTSGNTIYF
TGCGCCAGCTCCCTGGACTGGACCTCTGGAAACACCATATATTTT
>TRBV5-5|once|TRBJ1-4|TRBD1
CASSLLPGTDEKLFF
TGTGCCAGCAGCTTGTTACCTGGGACAGATGAAAAACTGTTTTTT
>TRBV6-2/TRBV6-3|NA|TRBJ2-2|TRBD2
CASSYSGTSFYTGELFF
TGTGCCAGCAGTTACTCGGGGACTAGCTTCTACACCGGGGAGCTGTTTTTT
>TRBV5-4|NA|TRBJ2-7|NA
CASSLGSHEQYF
TGTGCCAGCAGCTTGGGATCCCACGAGCAGTACTTC
>TRBV19|NA|TRBJ2-7|TRBD1
CASKFGQGAKEQYF
TGTGCCAGTAAATTCGGACAGGGGGCAAAGGAGCAGTACTTC
>TRBV4-1|NA|TRBJ1-2|NA
CASSQPPLRKDSYGYTF
TGCGCCAGCAGCCAGCCCCCCCTGAGGAAGGACAGCTATGGCTACACCTTC
>TRBV20-1|few|TRBJ1-1|NA
CSASPRGGSTEAFF
TGCAGTGCTAGTCCACGGGGGGGGAGCACTGAAGCTTTCTTT
>TRBV11-2|NA|TRBJ1-4|NA
CASSQGHRWDEKLFF
TGTGCCAGCAGCCAAGGACACCGGTGGGATGAAAAACTGTTTTTT
>TRBV3-1/TRBV3-2|NA|TRBJ1-5|NA
CASSQGGPRQPQHF
TGTGCCAGCAGCCAAGGAGGGCCCCGTCAGCCCCAGCATTTT
>TRBV6-1|NA|TRBJ2-3|TRBD1
CASSEYWTGVSNTQYF
TGTGCCAGCAGTGAATATTGGACAGGGGTCTCAAATACGCAGTATTTT
>TRBV19|NA|TRBJ1-5|NA
CASRTGLSNQPQHF
TGTGCCAGTAGAACAGGGCTTAGCAATCAGCCCCAGCATTTT
>TRBV6-1|NA|TRBJ1-6|NA
CASSEVNRPLSPLHF
TGTGCCAGCAGTGAAGTTAACAGGCCCCTTTCACCCCTCCACTTT
>TRBV27|NA|TRBJ2-7|NA
CASSRQSLGYEQYF
TGTGCCAGCAGCCGACAGTCCTTGGGCTACGAGCAGTACTTC
>TRBV12-5|NA|TRBJ1-1|NA
CASGPDSRTEAFF
TGTGCTAGTGGTCCCGACAGCCGCACTGAAGCTTTCTTT
>TRBV6-5|once|TRBJ2-1|TRBD1
CACSDRDHNEQFF
TGTGCCTGTTCGGACAGGGATCACAATGAGCAGTTCTTC
>TRBV6-5|NA|TRBJ1-6|TRBD1
CAIKPGQGNSPLHF
TGTGCCATCAAGCCGGGACAGGGAAACTCACCCCTCCACTTT
>TRBV12-3/TRBV12-4|NA|TRBJ2-5|NA
CASRRSGRETQYF
TGTGCCAGCAGACGTTCGGGGCGGGAGACCCAGTACTTC
>TRBV6-1|NA|TRBJ1-2|NA
CASSESLRTYGYTF
TGTGCCAGCAGTGAATCGCTGCGGACCTATGGCTACACCTTC
>TRBV11-3|once|TRBJ2-3|TRBD2
CASSLSGGNTDTQYF
TGTGCCAGCAGCTTGAGCGGGGGGAACACAGATACGCAGTATTTT
>TRBV19|NA|TRBJ1-5|TRBD1
CASKKDRGAVSQHF
TGTGCCAGTAAGAAAGACAGGGGGGCGGTGTCCCAGCATTTT
>TRBV4-1|NA|TRBJ1-2|NA
CASSQSGVGYTF
TGCGCCAGCAGCCAGTCAGGGGTTGGCTACACCTTC
>TRBV12-5|NA|TRBJ1-5|NA
CASGLVTGGNQPQHF
TGTGCTAGTGGTTTGGTCACTGGGGGCAATCAGCCCCAGCATTTT
>TRBV7-9|NA|TRBJ1-1|NA
CASSYTASEAFF
TGTGCCAGCAGTTATACAGCCTCTGAAGCTTTCTTT
>TRBV9|NA|TRBJ2-1|NA
CASSVESRGDEQFF
TGTGCCAGCAGCGTAGAATCCCGAGGGGATGAGCAGTTCTTC
>TRBV2|NA|TRBJ1-5|NA
CASRASGGYSNQPQHF
TGTGCCAGCAGAGCATCCGGGGGTTATAGCAATCAGCCCCAGCATTTT
>TRBV27|NA|TRBJ1-4|NA
CASSLTEAGTENEKLFF
TGTGCCAGCAGTTTAACAGAGGCCGGGACGGAGAATGAAAAACTGTTTTTT
>TRBV2|NA|TRBJ1-3|NA
CASSPQRISSGNTIYF
TGTGCCAGCAGCCCCCAGCGGATAAGCTCTGGAAACACCATATATTTT
>TRBV5-1|NA|TRBJ2-3|TRBD2
CASSPRTSGFTDTQYF
TGCGCCAGCAGCCCAAGGACTAGCGGGTTCACAGATACGCAGTATTTT
>TRBV2|NA|TRBJ1-5|TRBD1
CASSDWTGGNQPQHF
TGTGCCAGCAGTGACTGGACAGGGGGCAATCAGCCCCAGCATTTT
>TRBV12-3/TRBV12-4|NA|TRBJ1-2|NA
CASSTQDSYGYTF
TGTGCCAGCAGTACCCAGGATTCCTATGGCTACACCTTC
>TRBV6-1|NA|TRBJ1-3|NA
CASSEFISGNTIYF
TGTGCCAGCAGTGAATTTATCTCTGGAAACACCATATATTTT
>TRBV10-3|NA|TRBJ2-1|NA
CAISDQRIGEDEQFF
TGTGCCATCAGTGATCAAAGGATTGGGGAGGATGAGCAGTTCTTC
>TRBV6-5|NA|TRBJ2-3|TRBD2
CASRRLAVEEDTQYF
TGTGCCAGCAGGCGACTAGCGGTGGAGGAAGATACGCAGTATTTT
>TRBV6-5|NA|TRBJ1-3|NA
CASRIPAGNTIYF
TGTGCCAGCAGAATCCCAGCTGGAAACACCATATATTTT
>TRBV18|NA|TRBJ2-6|TRBD1
CASSSTRGRGGANVLTF
TGTGCCAGCTCATCCACCAGGGGGCGAGGTGGGGCCAACGTCCTGACTTTC
>TRBV28|NA|TRBJ2-7|NA
CASSFPATEEQYF
TGTGCCAGCAGTTTCCCGGCGACGGAGGAGCAGTACTTC
>TRBV5-1|NA|TRBJ1-4|TRBD1
CASSLTRGLNEKLFF
TGCGCCAGCAGCTTGACCAGGGGGCTTAATGAAAAACTGTTTTTT
>TRBV21-1|NA|TRBJ2-7|NA
CASSNNREKFSIFAGYEQYF
TGTGCCAGCAGCAATAACCGGGAAAAGTTTTCGATTTTCGCTGGGTACGAGCAGTACTTC
>TRBV7-8|NA|TRBJ2-2|NA
CASSLAGGTGPSGELFF
TGTGCCAGCAGCTTAGCGGGAGGGACAGGTCCTTCCGGGGAGCTGTTTTTT
>TRBV7-9|NA|TRBJ1-1|NA
CASSLGPTEAFF
TGTGCCAGCAGCTTAGGTCCCACTGAAGCTTTCTTT
>TRBV19|NA|TRBJ1-2|NA
CASSMQLRSGYTF
TGTGCCAGTAGTATGCAACTAAGGTCGGGCTACACCTTC
>TRBV7-8|few|TRBJ1-2|NA
CASSLKAYYGYTF
TGTGCCAGCAGCTTAAAGGCGTACTATGGCTACACCTTC
>TRBV2|NA|TRBJ1-1|NA
CASSGQRETEAFF
TGTGCCAGCAGCGGACAGAGGGAGACTGAAGCTTTCTTT
>TRBV5-1|NA|TRBJ1-2|NA
CASSLGYRNRDYGYTF
TGCGCCAGCAGCTTGGGGTATAGGAACAGGGACTATGGCTACACCTTC
>TRBV11-2|NA|TRBJ2-7|NA
CASSFTGEQYF
TGTGCCAGCAGCTTCACCGGCGAGCAGTACTTC
>TRBV23-1|NA|TRBJ2-7|NA
CASSQPFSPYEQYF
TGCGCCAGCAGTCAGCCGTTTTCGCCTTACGAGCAGTACTTC
>TRBV5-1|NA|TRBJ2-1|NA
CASRTRAGDEQFF
TGCGCCAGTCGAACGCGGGCGGGCGATGAGCAGTTCTTC
>TRBV6-5|NA|TRBJ1-6|NA
CASSYPDSSSPLHF
TGTGCCAGCAGTTATCCGGACAGTTCTTCACCCCTCCACTTT
>TRBV4-1|NA|TRBJ2-7|NA
CASSQVAGYFVSYEQYF
TGCGCCAGCAGCCAGGTGGCAGGGTACTTCGTCTCCTACGAGCAGTACTTC
>TRBV7-2|NA|TRBJ2-3|NA
CASSLVGSYTDTQYF
TGTGCCAGCAGCTTAGTTGGGTCTTACACAGATACGCAGTATTTT
>TRBV29-1|NA|TRBJ2-2|TRBD1
CSVETGVGGELFF
TGCAGCGTTGAAACAGGGGTTGGAGGGGAGCTGTTTTTT
>TRBV5-8|NA|TRBJ2-7|NA
CASSLDIGETASYEQYF
TGTGCCAGCAGCTTGGATATCGGGGAGACCGCCTCCTACGAGCAGTACTTC